Listed below are T cell receptor beta chains from one sample, sequenced in a study of T cells after yellow fever vaccination. TCRdb called the 5' RACE reads again in MiXCR, with one record for every CDR3 protein. The sample has some 300,000 distinct CDR3 sequences, about 3.5% seen once. This sample comprised PBMCs, obtained on the day of the yellow fever booster vaccination. Source of these receptors: a man aged 18 to 29 who received the YFV17D yellow fever vaccine. Each CDR3 is given with its conserved first and last residue. Fields, in order: D gene, J gene, CDR3 length, V gene, clone size, CDR3 DNA, CDR3 protein. A D gene is named only where the DNA matches it firmly. Rows give clone size only sometimes, using once, few, many, or a class for an expanded clone.

TRBD2 | TRBJ2-6 | 18 | TRBV4-2 | few | TGTGCCAGCAGCCAAGTAGCGGGGGCCTACTCTGGGGCCAACGTCCTGACTTTC | CASSQVAGAYSGANVLTF
NA | TRBJ2-1 | 14 | TRBV20-1 | many | TGCAGTGCTAGGGGCAGGATATCCTACAATGAGCAGTTCTTC | CSARGRISYNEQFF
NA | TRBJ2-3 | 13 | TRBV7-2 | many | TGTGCCAGCAGCTACCGACTCACAGATACGCAGTATTTT | CASSYRLTDTQYF
TRBD2 | TRBJ2-1 | 15 | TRBV5-1 | many | TGCGCCAGCAGCTTACTAGCGGGGGAGTACAATGAGCAGTTCTTC | CASSLLAGEYNEQFF
NA | TRBJ1-5 | 13 | TRBV12-3/TRBV12-4 | many | TGTGCCAGCAGTTTGAGGGCTAATCAGCCCCAGCATTTT | CASSLRANQPQHF
NA | TRBJ2-2 | 14 | TRBV7-8 | few | TGTGCCAGCAGCCCCGGGACACCCACCGGGGAGCTGTTTTTT | CASSPGTPTGELFF
NA | TRBJ1-1 | 14 | TRBV5-4 | many | TGTGCCAGCCCGGGGGACGGATTGAACACTGAAGCTTTCTTT | CASPGDGLNTEAFF
NA | TRBJ2-7 | 11 | TRBV5-4 | many | TGTGCCAGCAGCTCTGGACGCGGGCAGTACTTC | CASSSGRGQYF
TRBD1 | TRBJ1-5 | 16 | TRBV20-1 | many | TGCAGTGCCCCGGGACAGGGGGTTGGTGGCAATCAGCCCCAGCATTTT | CSAPGQGVGGNQPQHF
NA | TRBJ1-6 | 16 | TRBV25-1 | NA | TGTGCCAGCAGTGATCGGGAGAACCCCTATAATTCACCCCTCCACTTT | CASSDRENPYNSPLHF
NA | TRBJ2-2 | 14 | TRBV7-9 | NA | TGTGCCAGCAGCTCCATGGGGGGAGTCGGGGAGCTGTTTTTT | CASSSMGGVGELFF
TRBD1 | TRBJ2-2 | 13 | TRBV12-3/TRBV12-4 | many | TGTGCCAGCAGTACCGGGACAGAGGGAAAGCTGTTTTTT | CASSTGTEGKLFF
TRBD2 | TRBJ2-7 | 16 | TRBV20-1 | few | TGCAGTGCTGACCACCCTGAGCGGGGGTTACCCTACGAGCAGTACTTC | CSADHPERGLPYEQYF
TRBD1 | TRBJ2-3 | 15 | TRBV6-5 | NA | TGTGCCAGCAGCCCCGGGACAGATTATACAGATACGCAGTATTTT | CASSPGTDYTDTQYF
TRBD1 | TRBJ1-5 | 16 | TRBV20-1 | many | TGCAGTGCTAGAGATCGGCGGACAGGGATTCATCAGCCCCAGCATTTT | CSARDRRTGIHQPQHF
NA | TRBJ2-3 | 18 | TRBV5-6 | many | TGTGCCAGCAGCCTGCCGAGTTTTGTCTACTTTAACACAGATACGCAGTATTTT | CASSLPSFVYFNTDTQYF